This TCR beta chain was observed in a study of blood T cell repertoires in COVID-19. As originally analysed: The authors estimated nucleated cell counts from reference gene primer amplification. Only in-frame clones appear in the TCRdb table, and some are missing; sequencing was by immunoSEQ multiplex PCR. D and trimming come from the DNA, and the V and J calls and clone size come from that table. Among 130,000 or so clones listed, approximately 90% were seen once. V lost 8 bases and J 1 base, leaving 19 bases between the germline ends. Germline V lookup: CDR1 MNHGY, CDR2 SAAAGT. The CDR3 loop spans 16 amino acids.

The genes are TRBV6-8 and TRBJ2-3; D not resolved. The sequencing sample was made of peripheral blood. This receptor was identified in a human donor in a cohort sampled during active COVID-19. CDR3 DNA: TGTGCCAGCGACTTTCGGTTAGACCCCGGCACAGATACGCAGTATTTT. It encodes CASDFRLDPGTDTQYF.